This record looks at one TCR beta chain sequence and its context. What it binds is unknown. The length of the CDR3 is 18 residues. The V end was cut by 6 bases, the J end by 0 bases, with 24 bases between. CDR1 and CDR2 (germline): SEHNR, FQNEAQ (reference sequence). This sample stems from a study of cytomegalovirus exposure and HLA in healthy donors. Regarding the study as a whole: A later analysis found first-cohort TCR clusters tended to co-occur in the approximately 120 validation repertoires.

Sequenced by immunoSEQ multiplex PCR; TCRdb stores in-frame clones only, minus some. The sample shows some 170,000 clones, about 83% of them seen only once. The sequencing input was PBMCs. This receptor was taken from a young woman in good health and CMV-seronegative. The chain carries TRBV7-9 and TRBJ2-7; weak D call: TRBD1 (6 bases). The CDR3 sequence is CASSSTTLGGQTSYEQYF. In DNA, the CDR3 is TGTGCCAGCAGTTCTACTACCCTAGGAGGACAGACCTCCTACGAGCAGTACTTC.